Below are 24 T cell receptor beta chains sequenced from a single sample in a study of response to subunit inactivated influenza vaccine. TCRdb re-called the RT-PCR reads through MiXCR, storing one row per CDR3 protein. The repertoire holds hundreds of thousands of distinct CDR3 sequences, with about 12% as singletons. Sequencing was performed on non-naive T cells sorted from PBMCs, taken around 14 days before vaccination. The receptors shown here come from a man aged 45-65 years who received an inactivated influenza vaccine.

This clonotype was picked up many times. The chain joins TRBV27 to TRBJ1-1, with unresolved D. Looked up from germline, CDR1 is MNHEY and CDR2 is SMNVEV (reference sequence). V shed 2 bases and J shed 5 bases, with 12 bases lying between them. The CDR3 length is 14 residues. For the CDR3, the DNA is TGTGCCAGCAGTTTAACTAGGCGGGGAACTGAAGCTTTCTTT. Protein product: CASSLTRRGTEAFF.

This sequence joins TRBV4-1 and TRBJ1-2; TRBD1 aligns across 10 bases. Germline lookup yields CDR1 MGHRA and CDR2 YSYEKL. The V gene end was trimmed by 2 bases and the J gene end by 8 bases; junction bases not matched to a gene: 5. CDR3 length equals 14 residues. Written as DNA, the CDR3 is TGCGCCAGCAGCCAAACCGGGACAGGGGAAGGCTACACCTTC. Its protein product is CASSQTGTGEGYTF.

The CDR3 nucleotides are TGTGCCAGTAGTATTGGTTGGATCGATAGGACAGGACAGAGAGAGACCCAGTACTTC. Its translation is CASSIGWIDRTGQRETQYF. V usage is TRBV19 and J usage is TRBJ2-5; TRBD1 matches 7 bases. Germline V gene sequence: CDR1 LNHDA, CDR2 SQIVND (reference sequence). Unmatched junction bases numbered 20, after V lost 3 bases and J lost 4 bases. This CDR3 has 19 residues.

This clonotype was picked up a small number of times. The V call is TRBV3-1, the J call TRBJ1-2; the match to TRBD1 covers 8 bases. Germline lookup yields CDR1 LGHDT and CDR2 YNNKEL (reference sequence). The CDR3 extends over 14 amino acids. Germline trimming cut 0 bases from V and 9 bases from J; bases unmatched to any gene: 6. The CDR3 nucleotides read TGTGCCAGCAGCCAAGAGGACAGGGCATATCGCTACACCTTC. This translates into CASSQEDRAYRYTF.

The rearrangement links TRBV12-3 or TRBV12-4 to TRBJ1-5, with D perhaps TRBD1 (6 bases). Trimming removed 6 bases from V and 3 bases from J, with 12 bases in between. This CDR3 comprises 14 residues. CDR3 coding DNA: TGTGCCAGCAGACAACAGGGTTACAATCAGCCCCAGCATTTT. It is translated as CASRQQGYNQPQHF.

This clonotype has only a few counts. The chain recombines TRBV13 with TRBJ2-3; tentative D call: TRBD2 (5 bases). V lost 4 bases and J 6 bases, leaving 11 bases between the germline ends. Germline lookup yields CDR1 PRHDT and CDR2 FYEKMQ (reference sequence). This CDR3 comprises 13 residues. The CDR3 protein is CASSSDGVDTQYF. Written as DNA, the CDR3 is TGTGCCAGCAGCTCCGACGGGGTGGATACGCAGTATTTT. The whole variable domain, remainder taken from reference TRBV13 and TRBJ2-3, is AAGVIQSPRHLIKEKRETATLKCYPIPRHDTVYWYQQGPGQDPQFLISFYEKMQSDKGSIPDRFSAQQFSDYHSELNMSSLELGDSALYFCASSSDGVDTQYFGPGTRLTVL.

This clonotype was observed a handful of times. CDR3 residues: CATMRGYNEKLFF. CDR3 nucleotides: TGTGCCACCATGAGAGGGTATAATGAAAAACTGTTTTTT. V usage is TRBV15 and J usage is TRBJ1-4; no clear D gene. Trimming cost V 7 bases and J 4 bases, with 10 bases left between them. This CDR3 comprises 13 residues. CDR1 and CDR2 (germline): LNHNV, YYDKDF (reference sequence).

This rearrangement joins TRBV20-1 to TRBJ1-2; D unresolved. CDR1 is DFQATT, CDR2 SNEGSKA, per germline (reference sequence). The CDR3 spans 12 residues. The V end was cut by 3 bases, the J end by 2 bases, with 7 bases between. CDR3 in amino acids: CSARSSNYGYTF. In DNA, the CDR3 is TGCAGTGCTAGGTCGAGCAACTATGGCTACACCTTC.

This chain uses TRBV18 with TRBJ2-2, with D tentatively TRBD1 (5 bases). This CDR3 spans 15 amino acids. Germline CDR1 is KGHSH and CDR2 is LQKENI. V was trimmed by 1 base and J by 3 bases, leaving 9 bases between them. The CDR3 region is CASSPRQGDTGELFF. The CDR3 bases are TGTGCCAGCTCACCACGCCAGGGCGACACCGGGGAGCTGTTTTTT.

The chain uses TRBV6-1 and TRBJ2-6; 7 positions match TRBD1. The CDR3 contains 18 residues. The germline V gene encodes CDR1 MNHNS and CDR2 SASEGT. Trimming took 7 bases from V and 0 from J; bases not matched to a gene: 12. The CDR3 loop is CASTDLGRGSSGANVLTF. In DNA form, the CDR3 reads TGTGCCAGCACCGACTTGGGCAGGGGGAGCTCTGGGGCCAACGTCCTGACTTTC.

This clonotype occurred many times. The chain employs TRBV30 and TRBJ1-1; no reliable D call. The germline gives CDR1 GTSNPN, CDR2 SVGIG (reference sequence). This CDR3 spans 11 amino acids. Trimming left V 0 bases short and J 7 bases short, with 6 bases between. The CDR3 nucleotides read TGTGCCTGGAGTGTACAGCGTGAAGCTTTCTTT. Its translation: CAWSVQREAFF.

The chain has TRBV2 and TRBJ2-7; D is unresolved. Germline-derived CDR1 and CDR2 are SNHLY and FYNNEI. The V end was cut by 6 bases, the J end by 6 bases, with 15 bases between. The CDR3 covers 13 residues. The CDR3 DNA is TGTGCCAGCAGCGCAAACACAAAAGCCGAGCAGTACTTC. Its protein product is CASSANTKAEQYF.

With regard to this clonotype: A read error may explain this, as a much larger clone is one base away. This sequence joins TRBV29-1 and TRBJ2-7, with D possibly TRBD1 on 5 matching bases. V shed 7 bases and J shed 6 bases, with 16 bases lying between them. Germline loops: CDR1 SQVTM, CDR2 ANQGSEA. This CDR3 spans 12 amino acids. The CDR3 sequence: CSGLTVGSEQYF. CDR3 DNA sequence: TGCAGCGGTCTGACAGTGGGCTCCGAGCAGTACTTC.

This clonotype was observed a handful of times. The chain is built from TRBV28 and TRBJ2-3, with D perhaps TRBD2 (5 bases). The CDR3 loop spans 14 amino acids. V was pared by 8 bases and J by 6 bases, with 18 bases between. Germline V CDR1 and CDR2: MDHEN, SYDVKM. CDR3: CASRRYPRPDTQYF. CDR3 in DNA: TGTGCCAGCCGGAGGTACCCACGACCGGATACGCAGTATTTT.

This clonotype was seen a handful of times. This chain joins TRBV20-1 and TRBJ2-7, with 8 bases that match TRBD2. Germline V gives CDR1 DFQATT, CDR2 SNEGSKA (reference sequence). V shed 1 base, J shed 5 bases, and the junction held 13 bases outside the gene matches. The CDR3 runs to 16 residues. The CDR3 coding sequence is TGCAGTGCTAGAGCGGGGGGGCAGGGAGCAGTCCACGAGCAGTACTTC. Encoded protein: CSARAGGQGAVHEQYF.

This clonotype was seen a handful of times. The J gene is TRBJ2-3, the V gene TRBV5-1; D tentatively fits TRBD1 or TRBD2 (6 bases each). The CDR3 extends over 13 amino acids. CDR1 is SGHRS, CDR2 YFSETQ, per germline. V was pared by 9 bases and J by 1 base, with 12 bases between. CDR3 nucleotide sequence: TGCGCCACCTCAGGGGAGGGCACAGATACGCAGTATTTT. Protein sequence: CATSGEGTDTQYF.

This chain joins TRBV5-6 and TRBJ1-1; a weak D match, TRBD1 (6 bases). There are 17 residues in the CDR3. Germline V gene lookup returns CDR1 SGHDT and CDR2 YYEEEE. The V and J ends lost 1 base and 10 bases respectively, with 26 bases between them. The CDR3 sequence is CASSLSPGEVTEGGAFF. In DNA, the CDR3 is TGTGCCAGCAGCTTGTCCCCTGGGGAGGTCACAGAGGGGGGAGCTTTCTTT. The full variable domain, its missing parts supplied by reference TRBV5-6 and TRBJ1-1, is DAGVTQSPTHLIKTRGQQVTLRCSPKSGHDTVSWYQQALGQGPQFIFQYYEEEERQRGNFPDRFSGHQFPNYSSELNVNALLLGDSALYLCASSLSPGEVTEGGAFFGQGTRLTVV.

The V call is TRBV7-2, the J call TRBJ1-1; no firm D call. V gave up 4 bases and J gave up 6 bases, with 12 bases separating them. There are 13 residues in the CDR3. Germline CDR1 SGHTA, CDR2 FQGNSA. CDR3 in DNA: TGTGCCAGCAGCTCCTTCCGAAGCGCTGAAGCTTTCTTT. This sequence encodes CASSSFRSAEAFF.

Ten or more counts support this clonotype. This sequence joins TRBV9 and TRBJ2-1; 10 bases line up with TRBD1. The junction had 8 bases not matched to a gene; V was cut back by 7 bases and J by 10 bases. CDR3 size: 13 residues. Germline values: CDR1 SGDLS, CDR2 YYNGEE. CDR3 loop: CASGRQGAGEQFF. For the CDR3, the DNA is TGTGCCAGCGGCCGACAGGGGGCGGGAGAGCAGTTCTTC.

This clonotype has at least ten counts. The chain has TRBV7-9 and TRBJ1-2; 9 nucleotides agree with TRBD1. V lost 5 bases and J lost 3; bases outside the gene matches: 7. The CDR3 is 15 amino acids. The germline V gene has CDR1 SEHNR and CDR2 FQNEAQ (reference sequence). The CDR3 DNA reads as TGTGCCAGCAGCGACCGGGACAGGGTATACTATGGCTACACCTTC. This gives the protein CASSDRDRVYYGYTF.

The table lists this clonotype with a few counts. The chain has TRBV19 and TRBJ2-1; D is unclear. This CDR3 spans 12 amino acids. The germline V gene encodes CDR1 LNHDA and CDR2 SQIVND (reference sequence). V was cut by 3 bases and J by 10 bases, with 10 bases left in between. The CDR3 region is CASSMGTLEQFF. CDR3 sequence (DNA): TGTGCCAGTAGTATGGGTACGCTAGAGCAGTTCTTC.

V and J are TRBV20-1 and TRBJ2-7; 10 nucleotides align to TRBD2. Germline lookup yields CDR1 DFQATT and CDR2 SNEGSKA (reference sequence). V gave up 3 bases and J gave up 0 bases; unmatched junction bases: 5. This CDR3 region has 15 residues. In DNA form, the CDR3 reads TGCAGTGCTAGCCTAGCGGGGGTGAGCTCCTACGAGCAGTACTTC. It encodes CSASLAGVSSYEQYF.

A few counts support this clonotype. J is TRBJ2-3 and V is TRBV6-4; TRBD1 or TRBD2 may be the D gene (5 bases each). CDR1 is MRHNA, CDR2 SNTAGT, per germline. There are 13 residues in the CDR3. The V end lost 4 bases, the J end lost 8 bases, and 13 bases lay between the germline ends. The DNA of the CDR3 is TGTGCCAGCAGTGTCACAGACGGGACTACGCAGTATTTT. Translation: CASSVTDGTTQYF.

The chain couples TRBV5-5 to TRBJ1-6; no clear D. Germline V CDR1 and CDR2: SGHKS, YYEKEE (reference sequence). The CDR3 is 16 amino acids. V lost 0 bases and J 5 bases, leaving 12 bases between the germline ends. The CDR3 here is CASSLATAANNSPLHF. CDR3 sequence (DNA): TGTGCCAGCAGCTTGGCCACGGCAGCAAATAATTCACCCCTCCACTTT.